Listed below are T cell receptor beta chains from one sample, sequenced in a study of chemoradiotherapy in HPV16-positive cancers. Produced via immunoSEQ multiplex PCR; TCRdb's table is partial and in-frame only. In the table there are around 33,000 clones, 88% of which are singletons. Sequencing was performed on blood, taken from a patient who underwent chemoradiotherapy. The receptors were gathered from a human donor with HPV-associated anogenital cancer. The CDR3 runs from the conserved cysteine through the conserved F or W. The D gene is left open where the match is weak. Some rows have no size entry. The others give once, few or many, or a class for an expanded clone.

D: TRBD2
J: TRBJ2-1
V: TRBV7-7
size: -
CDR3: CASSPTTSGLSYNEQFF
DNA: TGTGCTAGCAGCCCTACGACTAGCGGGCTATCCTACAATGAGCAGTTCTTC

D: -
J: TRBJ2-5
V: TRBV15
size: -
CDR3: CATSKGLGQETQYF
DNA: TGTGCCACCAGCAAGGGACTTGGACAAGAGACCCAGTACTTC

D: TRBD1
J: TRBJ2-7
V: TRBV29-1
size: few
CDR3: CSVVKGQAGEQYF
DNA: TGCAGCGTTGTGAAGGGACAGGCGGGTGAGCAGTACTTC

D: -
J: TRBJ2-7
V: TRBV5-1
size: few
CDR3: CASSSSPNYEQYF
DNA: TGCGCCAGCAGCTCCTCACCTAACTACGAGCAGTACTTC

D: TRBD1
J: TRBJ2-5
V: TRBV5-1
size: -
CDR3: CASSLEARGRETQYF
DNA: TGCGCCAGCAGCTTGGAGGCCAGGGGGCGGGAGACCCAGTACTTC

D: TRBD1
J: TRBJ1-2
V: TRBV4-1
size: -
CDR3: CASSQGDRGPAKGYTF
DNA: TGCGCCAGCAGCCAAGGGGACAGGGGGCCTGCCAAAGGCTACACCTTC

D: TRBD2
J: TRBJ2-5
V: TRBV7-3
size: -
CDR3: CASSSGLGIGETQYF
DNA: TGTGCCAGCAGCTCGGGACTAGGGATAGGAGAGACCCAGTACTTC

D: -
J: TRBJ1-1
V: TRBV7-2
size: -
CDR3: CASSLGNSMNTEAFF
DNA: TGTGCCAGCAGCTTAGGGAACAGCATGAACACTGAAGCTTTCTTT

D: TRBD2
J: TRBJ2-3
V: TRBV10-1
size: once
CDR3: CASRETGTSGYTDTQYF
DNA: TGCGCCAGCAGAGAAACCGGGACTAGCGGATACACAGATACGCAGTATTTT

D: TRBD2
J: TRBJ2-3
V: TRBV9
size: -
CDR3: CASGHPGGGSTDTQYF
DNA: TGTGCCAGCGGCCACCCGGGCGGGGGGAGCACAGATACGCAGTATTTT

D: TRBD2
J: TRBJ2-2
V: TRBV25-1
size: once
CDR3: CASSERGGRGELFF
DNA: TGTGCCAGCAGTGAACGCGGGGGGCGAGGGGAGCTGTTTTTT

D: -
J: TRBJ1-5
V: TRBV18
size: once
CDR3: CASSANQGSSNQPQHF
DNA: TGTGCCAGCTCAGCAAATCAGGGATCTAGCAATCAGCCCCAGCATTTT

D: TRBD1
J: TRBJ1-5
V: TRBV25-1
size: -
CDR3: CASSGQGFNQPQHF
DNA: TGTGCCAGCAGCGGACAGGGGTTCAATCAGCCCCAGCATTTT

D: -
J: TRBJ2-3
V: TRBV30
size: once
CDR3: CAWSVQRSGGTDTQYF
DNA: TGTGCCTGGAGTGTACAGCGAAGCGGCGGCACAGATACGCAGTATTTT

D: -
J: TRBJ2-1
V: TRBV10-3
size: -
CDR3: CAISVDINEQFF
DNA: TGTGCCATCAGTGTAGACATCAATGAGCAGTTCTTC

D: -
J: TRBJ2-7
V: TRBV15
size: once
CDR3: CATSQGLLGKQYF
DNA: TGTGCCACCAGTCAGGGCCTGCTCGGCAAGCAGTACTTC

D: -
J: TRBJ1-2
V: TRBV11-3
size: -
CDR3: CASSTPGTNGYTF
DNA: TGTGCCAGCAGCACCCCGGGGACAAATGGCTACACCTTC

D: TRBD2
J: TRBJ2-1
V: TRBV4-1
size: -
CDR3: CASSRAISGRPEQFF
DNA: TGCGCCAGCAGTCGGGCCATTAGCGGGAGGCCTGAGCAGTTCTTC

D: TRBD2
J: TRBJ2-7
V: TRBV6-1
size: -
CDR3: CASSEPGRDGEQYF
DNA: TGTGCCAGCAGTGAACCGGGGAGGGACGGCGAGCAGTACTTC

D: -
J: TRBJ2-4
V: TRBV7-9
size: -
CDR3: CASSLGGENIQYF
DNA: TGTGCCAGCAGCTTAGGTGGGGAAAACATTCAGTACTTC

D: TRBD1
J: TRBJ1-2
V: TRBV29-1
size: -
CDR3: CSVSSTGTGRSNYGYTF
DNA: TGCAGCGTATCATCGACCGGGACAGGGAGGTCGAACTATGGCTACACCTTC

D: TRBD1
J: TRBJ2-2
V: TRBV9
size: once
CDR3: CASSVGGQVDTGELFF
DNA: TGTGCCAGCAGCGTAGGAGGACAGGTGGACACCGGGGAGCTGTTTTTT

D: -
J: TRBJ1-2
V: TRBV6-5
size: -
CDR3: CASSYPGGSDGYTF
DNA: TGTGCCAGCAGTTACCCTGGGGGGTCAGATGGCTACACCTTC

D: TRBD1
J: TRBJ1-1
V: TRBV4-1
size: -
CDR3: CASSQALGQGPYMNTEAFF
DNA: TGCGCCAGCAGCCAAGCCCTTGGACAGGGACCCTACATGAACACTGAAGCTTTCTTT

D: -
J: TRBJ2-7
V: TRBV6-5
size: few
CDR3: CASSFPGSGDPYEQYF
DNA: TGTGCCAGCAGTTTCCCCGGGTCGGGGGACCCCTACGAGCAGTACTTC

D: TRBD1
J: TRBJ1-5
V: TRBV23-1
size: -
CDR3: CASSRPGQPNKSNQPQHF
DNA: TGCGCCAGCAGCCGACCGGGACAGCCCAATAAGAGCAATCAGCCCCAGCATTTT

D: -
J: TRBJ1-2
V: TRBV5-4
size: once
CDR3: CASSPTGSDYGYTF
DNA: TGTGCCAGCAGCCCGACAGGTTCGGACTATGGCTACACCTTC